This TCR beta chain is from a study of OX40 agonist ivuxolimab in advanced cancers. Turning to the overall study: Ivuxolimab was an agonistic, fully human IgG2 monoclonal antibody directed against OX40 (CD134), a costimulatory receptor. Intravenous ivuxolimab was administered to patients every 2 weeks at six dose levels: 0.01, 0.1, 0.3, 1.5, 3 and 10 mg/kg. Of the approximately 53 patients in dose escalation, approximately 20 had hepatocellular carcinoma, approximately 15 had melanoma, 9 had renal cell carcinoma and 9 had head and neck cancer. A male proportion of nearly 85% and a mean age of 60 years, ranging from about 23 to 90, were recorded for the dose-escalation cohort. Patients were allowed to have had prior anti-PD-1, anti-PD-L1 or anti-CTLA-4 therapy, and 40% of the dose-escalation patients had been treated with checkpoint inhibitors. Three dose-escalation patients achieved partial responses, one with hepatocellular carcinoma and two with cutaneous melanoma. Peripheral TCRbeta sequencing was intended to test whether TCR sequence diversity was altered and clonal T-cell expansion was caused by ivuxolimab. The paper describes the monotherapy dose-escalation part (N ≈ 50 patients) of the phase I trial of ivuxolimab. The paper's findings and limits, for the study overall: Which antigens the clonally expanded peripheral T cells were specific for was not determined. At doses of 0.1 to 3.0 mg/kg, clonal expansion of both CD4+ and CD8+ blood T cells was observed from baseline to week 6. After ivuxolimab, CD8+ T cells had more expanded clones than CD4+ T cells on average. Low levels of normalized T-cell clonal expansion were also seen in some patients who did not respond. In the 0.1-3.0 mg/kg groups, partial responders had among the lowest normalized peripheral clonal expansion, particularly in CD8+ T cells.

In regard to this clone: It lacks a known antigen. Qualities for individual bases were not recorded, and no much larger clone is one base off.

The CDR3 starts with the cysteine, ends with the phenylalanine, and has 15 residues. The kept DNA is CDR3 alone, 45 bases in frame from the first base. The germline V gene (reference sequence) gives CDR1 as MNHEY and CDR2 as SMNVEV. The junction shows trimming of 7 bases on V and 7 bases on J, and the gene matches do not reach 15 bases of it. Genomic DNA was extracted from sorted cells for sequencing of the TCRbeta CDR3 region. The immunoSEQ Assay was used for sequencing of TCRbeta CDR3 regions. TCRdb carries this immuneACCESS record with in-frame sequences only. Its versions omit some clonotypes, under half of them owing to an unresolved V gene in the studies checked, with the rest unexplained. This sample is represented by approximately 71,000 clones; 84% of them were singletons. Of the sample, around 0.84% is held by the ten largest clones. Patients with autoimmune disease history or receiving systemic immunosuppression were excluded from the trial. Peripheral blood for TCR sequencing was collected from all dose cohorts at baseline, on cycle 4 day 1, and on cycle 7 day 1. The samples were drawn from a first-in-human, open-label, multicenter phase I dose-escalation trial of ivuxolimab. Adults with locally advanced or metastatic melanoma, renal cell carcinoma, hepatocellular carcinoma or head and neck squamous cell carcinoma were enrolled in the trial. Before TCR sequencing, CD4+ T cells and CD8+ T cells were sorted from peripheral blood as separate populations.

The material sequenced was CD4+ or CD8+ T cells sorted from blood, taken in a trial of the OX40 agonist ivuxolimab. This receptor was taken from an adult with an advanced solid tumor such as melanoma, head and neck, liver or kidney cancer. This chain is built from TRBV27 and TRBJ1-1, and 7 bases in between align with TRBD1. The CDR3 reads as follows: CASKKTPGQTFEAFF. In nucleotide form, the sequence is TGTGCCAGCAAAAAAACCCCGGGACAGACTTTTGAAGCTTTCTTT.